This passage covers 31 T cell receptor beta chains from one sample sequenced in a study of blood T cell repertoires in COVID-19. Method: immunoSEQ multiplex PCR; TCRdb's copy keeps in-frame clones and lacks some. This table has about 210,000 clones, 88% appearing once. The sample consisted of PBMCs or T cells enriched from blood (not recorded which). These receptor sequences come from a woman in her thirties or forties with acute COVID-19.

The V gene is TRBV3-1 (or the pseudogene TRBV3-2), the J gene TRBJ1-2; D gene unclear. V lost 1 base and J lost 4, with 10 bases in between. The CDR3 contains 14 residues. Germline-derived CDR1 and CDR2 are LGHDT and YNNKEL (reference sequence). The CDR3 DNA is TGTGCCAGCAGCCAAGTCGGTAATCTCTATGGCTACACCTTC. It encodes CASSQVGNLYGYTF.

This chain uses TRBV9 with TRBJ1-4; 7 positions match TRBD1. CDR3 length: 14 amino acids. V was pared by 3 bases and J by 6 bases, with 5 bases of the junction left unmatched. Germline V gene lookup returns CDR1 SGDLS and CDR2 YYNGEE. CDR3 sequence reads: CASSADRDYEKLFF. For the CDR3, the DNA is TGTGCCAGCAGCGCCGACAGGGACTATGAAAAACTGTTTTTT.

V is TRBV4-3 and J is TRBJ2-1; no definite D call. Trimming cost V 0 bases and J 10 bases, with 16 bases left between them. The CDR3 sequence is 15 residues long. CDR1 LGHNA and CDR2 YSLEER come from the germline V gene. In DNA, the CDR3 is TGCGCCAGCAGCCAAGAGTTGGGCAGCCTAAGGGAGCAGTTCTTC. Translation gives CASSQELGSLREQFF.

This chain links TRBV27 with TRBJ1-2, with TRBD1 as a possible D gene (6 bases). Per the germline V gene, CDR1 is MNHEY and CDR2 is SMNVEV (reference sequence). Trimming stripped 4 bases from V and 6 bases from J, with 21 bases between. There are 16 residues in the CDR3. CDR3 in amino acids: CASSSRPIQGRHGYTF. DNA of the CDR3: TGTGCCAGCAGTTCTAGGCCCATCCAGGGGCGCCATGGCTACACCTTC.

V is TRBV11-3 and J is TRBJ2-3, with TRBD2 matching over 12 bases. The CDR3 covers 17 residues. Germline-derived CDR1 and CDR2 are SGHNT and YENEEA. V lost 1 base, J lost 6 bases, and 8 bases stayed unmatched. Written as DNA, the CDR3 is TGTGCCAGCAGCTTAGGGCTAGCGGGAGGGCTTCAGGATACGCAGTATTTT. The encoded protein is CASSLGLAGGLQDTQYF.

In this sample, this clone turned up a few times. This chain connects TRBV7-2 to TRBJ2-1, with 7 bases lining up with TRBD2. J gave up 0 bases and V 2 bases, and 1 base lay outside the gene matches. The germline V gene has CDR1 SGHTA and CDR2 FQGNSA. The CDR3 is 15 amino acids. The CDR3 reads CASSLLAASYNEQFF. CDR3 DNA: TGTGCCAGCAGCTTACTAGCGGCCTCCTACAATGAGCAGTTCTTC.

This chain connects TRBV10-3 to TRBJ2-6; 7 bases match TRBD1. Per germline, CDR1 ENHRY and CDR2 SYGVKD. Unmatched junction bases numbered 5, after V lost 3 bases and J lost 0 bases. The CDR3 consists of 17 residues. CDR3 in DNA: TGTGCCATCAGTGACCGGGACAGCCACTCTGGGGCCAACGTCCTGACTTTC. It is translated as CAISDRDSHSGANVLTF.

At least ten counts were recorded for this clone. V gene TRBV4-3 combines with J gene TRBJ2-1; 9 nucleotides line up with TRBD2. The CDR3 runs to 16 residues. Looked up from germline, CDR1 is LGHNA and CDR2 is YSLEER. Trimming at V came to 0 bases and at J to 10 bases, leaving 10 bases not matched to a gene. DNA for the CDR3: TGCGCCAGCAGCCAAGACAGTCTAGCGGGATCGGGCGAGCAGTTCTTC. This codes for CASSQDSLAGSGEQFF.

CDR3 nucleotides: TGCGCCAGCAGCCAAGATCTCCGTGGGGGGAGCCACGAGCAGTACTTC. This gives the protein CASSQDLRGGSHEQYF. The rearrangement uses TRBV4-3 and TRBJ2-7; D is perhaps TRBD2 (6 bases). Per the germline V gene, CDR1 is LGHNA and CDR2 is YSLEER. This CDR3 has 16 residues. V was clipped by 0 bases and J by 5 bases, with 17 bases between them.

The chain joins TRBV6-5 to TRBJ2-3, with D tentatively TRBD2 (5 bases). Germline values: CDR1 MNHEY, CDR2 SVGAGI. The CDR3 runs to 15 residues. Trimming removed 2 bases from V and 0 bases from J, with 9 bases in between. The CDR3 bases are TGTGCCAGCAGTTACAGGAGGATTAGCACAGATACGCAGTATTTT. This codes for CASSYRRISTDTQYF.

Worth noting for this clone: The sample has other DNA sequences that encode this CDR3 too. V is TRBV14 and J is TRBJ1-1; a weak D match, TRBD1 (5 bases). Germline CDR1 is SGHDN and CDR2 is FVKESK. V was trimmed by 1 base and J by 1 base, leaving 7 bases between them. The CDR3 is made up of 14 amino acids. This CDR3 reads CASSQVRGNTEAFF. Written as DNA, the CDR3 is TGTGCCAGCAGCCAAGTAAGGGGGAACACTGAAGCTTTCTTT.

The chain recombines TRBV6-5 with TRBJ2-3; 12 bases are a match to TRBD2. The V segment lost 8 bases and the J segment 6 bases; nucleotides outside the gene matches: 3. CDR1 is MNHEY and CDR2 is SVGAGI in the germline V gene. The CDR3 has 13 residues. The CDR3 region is CASGLAGLDTQYF. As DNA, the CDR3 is TGTGCCAGCGGACTAGCGGGACTGGATACGCAGTATTTT.

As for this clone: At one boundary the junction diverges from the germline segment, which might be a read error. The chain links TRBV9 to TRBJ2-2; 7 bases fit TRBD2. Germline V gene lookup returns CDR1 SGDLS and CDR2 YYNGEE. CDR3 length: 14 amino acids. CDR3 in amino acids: CASRVASGTGELFF. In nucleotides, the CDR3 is TGTGCCAGCAGGGTAGCTAGCGGCACCGGGGAGCTGTTTTTT.

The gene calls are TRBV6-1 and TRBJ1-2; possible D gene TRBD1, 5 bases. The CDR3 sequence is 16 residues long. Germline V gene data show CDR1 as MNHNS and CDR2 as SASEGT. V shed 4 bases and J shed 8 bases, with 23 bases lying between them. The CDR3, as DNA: TGTGCCAGCAGTGGCGCAGATCAGGGTAACACGGGCGGCTACACCTTC. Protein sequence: CASSGADQGNTGGYTF.

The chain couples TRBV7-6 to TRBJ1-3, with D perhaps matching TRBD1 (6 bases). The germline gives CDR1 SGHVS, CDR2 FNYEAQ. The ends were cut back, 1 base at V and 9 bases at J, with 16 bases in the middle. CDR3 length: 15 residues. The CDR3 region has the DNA TGTGCCAGCAGCTTAGGGGGGCGCACGACGGGCACCATATATTTT. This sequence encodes CASSLGGRTTGTIYF.

In DNA, the CDR3 is TGCAGCGTTGTCGGACAGGGTTCCGACGAGCAGTACTTC. It specifies CSVVGQGSDEQYF. V gene TRBV29-1 combines with J gene TRBJ2-7, with 8 positions matching TRBD1. The germline V gene encodes CDR1 SQVTM and CDR2 ANQGSEA. CDR3 size: 13 residues. V shed 4 bases and J 5 bases; nucleotides not matched to a gene: 7.

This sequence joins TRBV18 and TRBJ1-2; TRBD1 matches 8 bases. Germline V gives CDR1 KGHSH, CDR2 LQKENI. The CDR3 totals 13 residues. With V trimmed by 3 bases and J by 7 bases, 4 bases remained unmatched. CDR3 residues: CASSPTGDSGYTF. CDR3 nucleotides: TGTGCCAGCTCACCGACAGGGGATTCTGGCTACACCTTC. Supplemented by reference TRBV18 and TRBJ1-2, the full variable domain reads NAGVMQNPRHLVRRRGQEARLRCSPMKGHSHVYWYRQLPEEGLKFMVYLQKENIIDESGMPKERFSAEFPKEGPSILRIQQVVRGDSAAYFCASSPTGDSGYTFGSGTRLTVV.

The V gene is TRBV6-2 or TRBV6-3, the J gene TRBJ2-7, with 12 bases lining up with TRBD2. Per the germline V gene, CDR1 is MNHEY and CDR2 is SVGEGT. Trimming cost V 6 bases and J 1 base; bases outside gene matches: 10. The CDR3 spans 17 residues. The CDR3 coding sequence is TGTGCCAGCAGCTCTACTAGCGGGGGGCTCTCTTCCTACGAGCAGTACTTC. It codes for CASSSTSGGLSSYEQYF.

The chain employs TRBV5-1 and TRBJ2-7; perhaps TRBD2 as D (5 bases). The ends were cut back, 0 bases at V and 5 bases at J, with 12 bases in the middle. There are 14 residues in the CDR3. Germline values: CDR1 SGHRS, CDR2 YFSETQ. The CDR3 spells CASSLAGVTHEQYF. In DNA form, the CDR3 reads TGCGCCAGCAGCTTGGCCGGGGTTACCCACGAGCAGTACTTC.

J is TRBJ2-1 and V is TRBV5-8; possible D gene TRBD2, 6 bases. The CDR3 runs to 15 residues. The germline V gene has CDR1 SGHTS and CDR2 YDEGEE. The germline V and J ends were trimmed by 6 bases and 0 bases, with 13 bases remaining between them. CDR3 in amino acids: CASTMAGSSYNEQFF. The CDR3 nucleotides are TGTGCCAGCACGATGGCGGGGAGCTCCTACAATGAGCAGTTCTTC.

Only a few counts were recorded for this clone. CDR3 sequence reads: CASSQEERGGEKLFF. The CDR3 nucleotides read TGTGCCAGCAGCCAAGAGGAAAGGGGGGGAGAAAAACTGTTTTTT. V gene TRBV3-1 (or the pseudogene TRBV3-2) combines with J gene TRBJ1-4; tentatively, D is TRBD1 (6 bases). Germline CDR1 reads LGHDT; CDR2 reads YNNKEL (reference sequence). V gave up 0 bases and J gave up 8 bases, with 13 bases separating them. This CDR3 contains 15 residues.

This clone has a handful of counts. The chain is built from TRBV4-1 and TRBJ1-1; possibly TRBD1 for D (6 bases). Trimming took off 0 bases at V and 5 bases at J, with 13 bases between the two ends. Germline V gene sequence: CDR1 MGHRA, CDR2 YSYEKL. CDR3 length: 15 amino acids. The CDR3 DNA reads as TGCGCCAGCAGCCAAGAGTGGCAGGGGCGGACTGAAGCTTTCTTT. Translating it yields CASSQEWQGRTEAFF.

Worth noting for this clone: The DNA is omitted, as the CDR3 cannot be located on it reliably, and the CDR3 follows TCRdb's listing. CDR3: CASSPQVAGGANKLGSYEQYV. The rearrangement links TRBV21-1 to TRBJ2-7; TRBD2 reflects the table's D call only, with no check against the DNA. TRBV21-1 counts as a pseudogene. The CDR3 length is 21 residues, termini included.

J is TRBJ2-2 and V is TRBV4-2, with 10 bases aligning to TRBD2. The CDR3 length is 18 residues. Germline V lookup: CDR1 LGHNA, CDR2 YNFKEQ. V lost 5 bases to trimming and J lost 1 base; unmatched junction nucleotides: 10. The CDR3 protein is CASSWSGGATENTGELFF. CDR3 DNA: TGTGCCAGCAGCTGGAGCGGGGGGGCCACCGAGAACACCGGGGAGCTGTTTTTT.

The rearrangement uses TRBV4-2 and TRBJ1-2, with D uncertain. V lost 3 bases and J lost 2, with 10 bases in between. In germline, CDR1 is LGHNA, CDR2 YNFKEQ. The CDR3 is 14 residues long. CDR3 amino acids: CASSQDGGNYGYTF. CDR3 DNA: TGTGCCAGCAGCCAGGACGGAGGAAACTATGGCTACACCTTC.

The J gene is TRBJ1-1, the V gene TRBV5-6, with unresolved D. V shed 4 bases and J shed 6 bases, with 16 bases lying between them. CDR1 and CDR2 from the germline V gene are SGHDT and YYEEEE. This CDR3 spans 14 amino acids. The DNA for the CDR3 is TGTGCCAGCAGCCCACGTAGGTGGAGCTCTGAAGCTTTCTTT. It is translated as CASSPRRWSSEAFF.

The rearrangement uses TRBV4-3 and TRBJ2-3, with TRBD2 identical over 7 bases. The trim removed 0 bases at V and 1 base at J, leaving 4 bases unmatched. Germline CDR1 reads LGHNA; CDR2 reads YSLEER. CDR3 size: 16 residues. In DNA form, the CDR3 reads TGCGCCAGCAGCCAAGAGGGGCTAGCGGGCACAGATACGCAGTATTTT. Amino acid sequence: CASSQEGLAGTDTQYF.

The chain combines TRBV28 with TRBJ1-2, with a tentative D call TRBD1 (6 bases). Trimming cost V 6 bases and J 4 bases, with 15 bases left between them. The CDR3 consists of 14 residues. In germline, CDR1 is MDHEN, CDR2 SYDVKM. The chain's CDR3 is CASSPDSKGYGYTF. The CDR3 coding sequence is TGTGCCAGCAGCCCGGACAGTAAGGGCTATGGCTACACCTTC.

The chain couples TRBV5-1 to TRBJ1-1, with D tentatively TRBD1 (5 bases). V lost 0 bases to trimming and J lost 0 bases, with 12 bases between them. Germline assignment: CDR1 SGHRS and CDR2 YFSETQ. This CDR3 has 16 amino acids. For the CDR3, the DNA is TGCGCCAGCAGCTTGGATGGGGCCGGCATGAACACTGAAGCTTTCTTT. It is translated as CASSLDGAGMNTEAFF.

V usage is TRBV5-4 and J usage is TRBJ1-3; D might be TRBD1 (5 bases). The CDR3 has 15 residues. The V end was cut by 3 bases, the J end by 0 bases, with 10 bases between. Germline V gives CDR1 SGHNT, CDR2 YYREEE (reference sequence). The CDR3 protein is CASSSNRPSGNTIYF. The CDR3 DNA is TGTGCCAGCAGCTCTAACAGGCCCTCTGGAAACACCATATATTTT.

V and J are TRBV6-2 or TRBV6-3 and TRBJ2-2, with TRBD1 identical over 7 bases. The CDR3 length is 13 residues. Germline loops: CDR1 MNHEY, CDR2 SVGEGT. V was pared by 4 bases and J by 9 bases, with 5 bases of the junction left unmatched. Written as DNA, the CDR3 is TGTGCCAGCAGTTCAGACAGGGCCAGGGAGCTGTTTTTT. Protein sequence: CASSSDRARELFF.